This T cell receptor beta chain emerged from a study of prognosis after radiotherapy for stage I lung cancer. Amplification of the TCR beta CDR3 (from genomic DNA) was done by two-round multiplex PCR. First-round PCR amplification was performed with primers specific to each TRBV and TRBJ gene. TCRdb reprocessed the multiplex PCR reads with MiXCR, giving one entry per CDR3 protein. This sample carries about 15,000 distinct CDR3 sequences, about a sixth of them seen once, and the ten largest clones take around 40%. There are many counts of this clonotype. The V and J ends lost 6 bases and 3 bases, in that order; junction bases with no gene match: 14. CDR3 length equals 16 residues. Germline CDR1 is DFQATT and CDR2 is SNEGSKA (reference sequence).

The specimen was PBMCs, collected before or after stereotactic body radiation therapy (not recorded which). This TCR came from a donor over 45 with non-small cell lung cancer. The V and J genes are TRBV20-1 and TRBJ1-1, with 9 bases fitting TRBD1. The CDR3 protein is CSAGTGSFVGDTEAFF. CDR3 in DNA: TGCAGTGCAGGGACAGGGTCCTTTGTGGGGGACACTGAAGCTTTCTTT.